This T cell receptor (beta chain) was documented in a study of identical twins (TCRdb year 2016). Background on the whole study: TCR alpha and beta repertoires from monozygotic twins, unrelated adults of various ages and cord blood were deep-sequenced to test whether fetal clonotypes persist. Replicate twin experiments were performed at different times using different library preparation protocols to rule out contamination.

As to this clonotype: No cognate antigen has been identified for it. No qualities accompany the bases; no much larger clone lies one base away.

Study-level results and caveats: Zero-insertion analyses could be partly confounded by invariant T cells such as MAIT and iNKT, though diverse VJ usage argued against such confounding for most clonotypes. A weaker excess of twin sharing was found in beta out-of-frame sequences because the signal-to-noise ratio was lowered by fewer shared sequences. Conclusions relied on cross-sectional statistical analysis, since the same donors could not be followed over many years. Out-of-frame TCR alpha sharing in monozygotic twins was systematically underestimated by recombination models, whereas sharing between unrelated individuals was in agreement with the recombination models. Fewer insertions were carried by abundant cord blood beta clonotypes, a similar but weaker trend appeared in young adult naive repertoires, and no such trend appeared in memory repertoires. Compared with coincidental sharing between unrelated individuals, out-of-frame TCR alpha sequences shared between twins showed an excess of sequences with low generation probability.

Library preparation was by 5' RACE. The listed sequencing device is Illumina HiSeq 2000. Template switching introduced a universal primer binding site; the final cDNA contained a unique molecular identifier, enabling accurate counting of TCR cDNA molecules. Specific primers in the conserved constant-segment region were used to synthesize first-strand cDNA for TCR alpha and beta chains. To control for contamination, each cDNA library was double barcoded with a SMART-Mk sample barcode plus Illumina barcodes. TruSeq adapter sequences, together with Illumina sample barcodes, were added in two successive PCR steps. TCR alpha and beta cDNA libraries were sequenced on the Illumina HiSeq platform with custom primers. As for the authors' bioinformatics: Unique molecular identifiers were extracted from raw reads with MiGEC, and CDR3 positions were determined with MiXCR. Recombination models were inferred per individual with the repgenHMM and IGoR tools using an EM algorithm. Shared clonotypes were analyzed with the tcR package in R, and sharing was normalized by the product of cloneset sizes. Out-of-frame nonproductive sequences were analyzed to study raw recombination free of thymic and clonal selection effects. TCRdb's own reprocessing of the public reads used fastp at Q25 and MiXCR and kept productive beta chains. Merged by CDR3 protein, the rows form single entries marked with the most common genes and DNA. The V and J calls and clone size are TCRdb's, not the authors'. The sample table contains about 240,000 distinct CDR3 sequences; only one count was recorded for roughly 7.5% of them. Less than 6.5% of the sample goes to the ten largest clones.

Every donor was a healthy Caucasian. The twin cohort consisted of three pairs of female monozygotic twins, all aged about 18 to 29 years. Positive isolation kits from Invitrogen were used to isolate CD4+ and CD8+ T cell populations. This same sample was also taken into another study, of yellow fever vaccine responses in identical twins. The second study, in turn, reports: The authors reported that the T cell response to vaccination in identical twins appeared partly convergent and partly personalized. In the study, vaccine-responding T cell clones were precisely tracked in identical twins.

The receptor comes from a young woman in good health. The sample consisted of CD8+ T cells sorted from blood.

The DNA reads TGCGCCAGCATCGACATTCAGGGGTCCCGTGGCTACACCTTC. Translated, this gives CASIDIQGSRGYTF. This sequence uses TRBV10-2 and TRBJ1-2, and perhaps TRBD1 as D gene, on 6 matching bases. Trimming costs V 7 bases and J 7 bases, and their ends lie 19 bases apart. Via the germline V gene, CDR1 is WSHSY and CDR2 SAAADI. The CDR3 contains 14 residues, cysteine and phenylalanine counted. The DNA shown is the 42-base CDR3, in frame from base 1.